The text below deals with one TCR beta chain. Its antigen remains unknown. Method: immunoSEQ multiplex PCR; TCRdb's copy keeps in-frame clones and lacks some. The sample lists roughly 2.4 million clones, roughly 95% occurring once. The data belong to a study of shared clonotypes between healthy human individuals. Study-wide points: The naive CD4 repertoires of a handful of donors were compared, and 5% to 6.5% of clonotypes were shared.

The healthy adult donors were HIV-negative and reported no recent acute infections or vaccinations. Within Nashville, Tennessee resided all donors, each a Caucasian adult. The germline CDR1 and CDR2 sequences are SGHNT and YYREEE (reference sequence). The CDR3 extends over 14 amino acids. V dropped 3 bases and J dropped 0 bases, with 7 bases sitting between them. Sequencing was carried out using naive CD4+ T cells sorted from blood. Subset described: CD45RA+ positively selected. The chain joins TRBV5-4 to TRBJ2-1; D unclear. The clonotype was recovered from a man between 18 and 29 years old in good health. For the CDR3, the DNA is TGTGCCAGCAGCTCGACTGACTCCTACAATGAGCAGTTCTTC. Translation: CASSSTDSYNEQFF.